This T cell receptor (beta chain) was recovered during a study of PD-L1 blockade in urothelial cancer (dated by TCRdb to the late 2010s). Describing the broader study: Every patient began therapy in the mid-2010s and was given atezolizumab 1,200 mg intravenously every 3 weeks. An ECOG performance status of 0 or 1 was recorded for the patients, and 0 to 3 prior chemotherapy regimens had been received by the patients. Durable clinical benefit was defined as a progression-free survival longer than 6 months, and TCR features were additionally tested against progression-free survival and overall survival. In the same patients, whole exome sequencing and RNA sequencing of pretreatment tumors were performed in addition to TCR sequencing. Twenty-nine patients had pretreatment blood TCR-seq, about 25 had at least one posttreatment blood collection, and about 25 had tumor TCR-seq. About nine tenths of the roughly 29 patients were identified as males with urothelial cancer of bladder origin, and a prior smoking history was reported by 18 of 29 patients. Roughly ten patients achieved durable clinical benefit and fewer than 25 did not. Blood samples gave median yields of approximately 130,000 T cells and some 80,000 unique TCRs, along with a median clonality of about 0.084. Blood samples were analyzed 3 weeks after the start of treatment (second dose) and 6 weeks after the start of treatment. Pretreatment tumor samples and matched peripheral blood, collected serially before and after atezolizumab treatment, underwent TCR sequencing. The study was an exploratory multi-omic analysis of somatic, immune and clinical correlates of response to PD-L1 blockade with atezolizumab in urothelial cancer.

A note on this clone: Its antigen is unknown. Base quality data are lacking; no much larger clone is found one base away.

Each PCR received spiked-in synthetic TCR analog templates so that absolute template abundance could be estimated from read counts. TCRbeta CDR3 regions were amplified from genomic DNA with bias-controlled V and J gene primers using the immunoSEQ assay. Sequencing of rearranged TCRbeta segments was done at approximately 20X coverage. Concerning the study's data processing: Sequencing errors were corrected by clustering and CDR3s were annotated against IMGT to assign V, D and J genes. Out-of-frame and stop-codon sequences were excluded, and only productive TCRbeta rearrangements were used in downstream analyses. Clonality was computed as one minus Shannon entropy normalized by the log of the number of unique productive sequences. Clones differing between time points or between blood and tumor were identified by Fisher's exact test with Benjamini-Hochberg correction at adjusted p below 0.01. TCRdb stores this immuneACCESS table with in-frame sequences only. Part of the clones is absent; in the studies checked, under half of the shortfall reflects unresolved V genes, and no reason is known for the rest. From that table come the V and J calls and clone size; the DNA was used to work out D and trimming. In this sample the table shows 90,000 to 120,000 clones, around 90% of which occur a single time. The biggest ten clones account for 0.92% of the sample.

A cohort of roughly 30 patients with locally advanced or metastatic urothelial carcinoma, treated at Memorial Sloan Kettering on a trial protocol, was included. Peripheral blood mononuclear cells were collected pretreatment and during treatment, with between 1 and 8 total time points per patient. The Qiagen DNeasy Blood extraction kit was used to purify genomic DNA from total PBMCs and tumor samples. Collected pretreatment and during treatment, PBMCs were isolated and stored as previously described. The CDR3 measures 15 amino acids from cysteine to phenylalanine. Only the CDR3 DNA stays, 45 bases, in frame from base 1. Sequences KGHSH (CDR1) and LQKENI (CDR2) are obtained from the germline V gene. Relative to germline, V is 3 bases shorter and J is 0 bases shorter, with 9 bases between their ends. Findings and caveats that apply to the study as a whole: Greater expansion of tumor-associated TCR clones in peripheral blood 3 weeks after the start of treatment was observed in patients with durable benefit (n of about 20, p = 0.022). Because of the small sample size (n ≈ 30) and the many exploratory analyses performed, the results are intended to be regarded as hypothesis-generating. A pretreatment peripheral blood TCR clonality below the median was linked to improved progression-free and overall survival.

The TCR sequence derives from a woman older than 75 with urothelial cancer. The specimen was PBMCs, collected around atezolizumab (anti-PD-L1) treatment. Recombination connected TRBV18 to TRBJ1-5; no D gene call is confident. The DNA sequence is TGTGCCAGCTCACCGTCACAGAATAGCAATCAGCCCCAGCATTTT. Translation gives CASSPSQNSNQPQHF.